The TCR beta chain under discussion was sequenced for a study of blood T cells in healthy people across ages. Sample donors were healthy Caucasian individuals that came from Russia, aged roughly 6 to 95. This CDR3 region has 16 residues. V lost 5 bases and J lost 2; bases outside the gene matches: 8. The germline V gene encodes CDR1 SGHRS and CDR2 YFSETQ. A J-beta primer mix and a sample-barcoded 5' primer were used in a second PCR of about 7 to 12 cycles. TCRdb ran MiXCR on the 5' RACE reads and lists one entry per CDR3 protein. Of 1.5 million to 2 million distinct CDR3 sequences in the sample, almost 35% were seen once.

The specimen sequenced was blood. The TCR originated in a woman aged 30 to 39 in good health. The chain links TRBV5-1 to TRBJ2-1, with 9 bases aligning to TRBD2. Here the CDR3 reads CASSYGLARPYNEQFF. The CDR3 bases are TGCGCCAGCAGTTACGGACTAGCGCGGCCCTACAATGAGCAGTTCTTC. Variable domain in full (rest from reference TRBV5-1 and TRBJ2-1): KAGVTQTPRYLIKTRGQQVTLSCSPISGHRSVSWYQQTPGQGLQFLFEYFSETQRNKGNFPGRFSGRQFSNSRSEMNVSTLELGDSALYLCASSYGLARPYNEQFFGPGTRLTVL.